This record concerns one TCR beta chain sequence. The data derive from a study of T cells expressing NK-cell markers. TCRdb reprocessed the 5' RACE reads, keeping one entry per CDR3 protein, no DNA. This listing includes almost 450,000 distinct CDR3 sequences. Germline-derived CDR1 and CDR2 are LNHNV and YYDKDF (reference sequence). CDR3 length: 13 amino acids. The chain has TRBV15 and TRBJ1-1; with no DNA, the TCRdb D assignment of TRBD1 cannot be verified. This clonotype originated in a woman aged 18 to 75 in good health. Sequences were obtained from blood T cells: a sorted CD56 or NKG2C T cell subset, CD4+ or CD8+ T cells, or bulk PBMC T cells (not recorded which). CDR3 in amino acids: CATSTDPVSEAFF. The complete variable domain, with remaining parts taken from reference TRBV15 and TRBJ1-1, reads DAMVIQNPRYQVTQFGKPVTLSCSQTLNHNVMYWYQQKSSQAPKLLFHYYDKDFNNEADTPDNFQSRRPNTSFCFLDIRSPGLGDTAMYLCATSTDPVSEAFFGQGTRLTVV.